This T cell receptor beta chain comes out of a study of naive CD8 T cells in extremely preterm neonates (dated by TCRdb to 2016 to 2017). Study-level background: The study compared TCRbeta CDR3 repertoires of sorted naive CD8+ T cells across four age groups: extremely preterm neonates, term neonates, young children and adults. What the study reported, not specific to this receptor: Compared with the older groups, preterm CDR3s were shorter and closer to germline, carrying fewer N additions and showing less junctional trimming. To track T cell development within individuals, the authors urged prospective longitudinal studies of preterm and term neonates. Preterm neonates had significantly lower iChao1 richness than all other age groups (p < 0.05) and an even clone distribution, indicating a less rich repertoire. As limitations, the authors pointed to a small sample size and variable productive template counts among preterm samples. The proportion of shared CDR3 nucleotide sequences was higher in preterm neonates (approximately 2.5%) than in term neonates (about 0.4%), young children (about 0.03%) and adults (0.01%).

The CDR3 starts with the cysteine, ends with the phenylalanine, and has 12 residues. Only CDR3 DNA remains: 36 bases, in frame from the first base. As encoded in the germline V gene (reference sequence), CDR1 is LNHDA while CDR2 is SQIVND. V is pruned by 6 bases and J by 5 bases, leaving 0 bases of the junction without a gene match. TCRbeta CDR3 regions were amplified from genomic DNA by a two-step, bias-controlled multiplex PCR. Primers specific for every TRBV and TRBJ gene segment were used in the multiplex PCR. TCRbeta repertoire data were generated with the immunoSEQ Assay. Concerning the study's data processing: To merge closely related sequences, reads went through filtering and clustering using a relative-frequency ratio and a modified nearest-neighbor algorithm. The V, D and J gene assignments for CDR3 sequences were based on IMGT annotation. Template counts were corrected for PCR amplification bias by normalization and were quantified against synthetic TCR CDR3 analog sequences. Only unique productive sequences, defined as in-frame CDR3 sequences lacking stop codons, were included in the analyses. The immunoSEQ Analyzer software was used to calculate clonality, defined as 1 minus Pielou's evenness, and iChao1 richness. Statistical tests were run in JMP, with either Student's t-test or a non-parametric test chosen according to Shapiro-Wilk normality results. The immuneACCESS repertoire file appears here via TCRdb, limited to in-frame rearrangements. These files lack a portion of the clones; in checked studies, under half of the deficit traces to unresolved V genes, and the cause of the others is not known. V and J calls plus clone size are reproduced from that table; the DNA served to infer D and trimming. The sample records 20,000 or so clones, approximately 88% of which are singletons. The ten largest account for roughly 1% of the sample.

In the case of this clone: What antigen it recognizes has not been identified. Qualities for individual bases were not recorded, and no much larger clone is one base off.

The preterm samples were obtained from several extremely preterm deliveries at roughly 22-28 weeks of gestation. Pregnancies with fetal demise, active maternal HSV infection or known maternal HIV infection were excluded from the study. A FACSAria III cell sorter was used to sort live, Annexin V-negative naive CD8+ T cells (CD3+CD8+CD45RA+CCR7+). Per sample, between roughly 18,000 and 110,000 naive CD8+ T cells were obtained by sorting. Preassembled standardized sampling kits were used to collect mixed venous-arterial cord blood. Cord blood stayed at room temperature and was processed within 4 hours after collection. Ficoll-Paque density gradient centrifugation of diluted blood was used to isolate mononuclear cells. Before sorting, mononuclear cells were cryopreserved in around 10% DMSO with 90% FBS and kept in long-term storage at -150 degrees C. After thawing, cells were stained with Annexin V along with antibodies against CD3, CD8, CCR7 and CD45RA. The DNeasy Blood and Tissue Kit was used to extract genomic DNA from sorted cell pellets that had been snap-frozen.

The sequence is built from TRBV19 and TRBJ2-2, with TRBD1 identical over 7 junction bases. The receptor comes from a boy who was born preterm. The sample consisted of naive CD8+ T cells from cord blood. The nucleotide sequence is given as TGTGCCAGTAGACAGGGGACCGGGGAGCTGTTTTTT. This yields the protein CASRQGTGELFF. The full variable domain, with segments outside the CDR3 supplied by the reference TRBV19 and TRBJ2-2 proteins, appears as DGGITQSPKYLFRKEGQNVTLSCEQNLNHDAMYWYRQDPGQGLRLIYYSQIVNDFQKGDIAEGYSVSREKKESFPLTVTSAQKNPTAFYLCASRQGTGELFFGEGSRLTVL.